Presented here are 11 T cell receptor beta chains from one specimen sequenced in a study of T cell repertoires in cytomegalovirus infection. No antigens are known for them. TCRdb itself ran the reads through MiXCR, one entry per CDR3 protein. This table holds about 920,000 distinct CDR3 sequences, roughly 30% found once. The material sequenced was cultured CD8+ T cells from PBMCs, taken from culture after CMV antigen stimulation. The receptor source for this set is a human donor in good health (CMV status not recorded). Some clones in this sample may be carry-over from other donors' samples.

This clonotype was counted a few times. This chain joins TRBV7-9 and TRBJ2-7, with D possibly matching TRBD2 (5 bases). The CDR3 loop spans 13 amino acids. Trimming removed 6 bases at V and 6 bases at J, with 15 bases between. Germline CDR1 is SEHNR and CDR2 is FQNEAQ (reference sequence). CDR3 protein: CASSSDSSREQYV. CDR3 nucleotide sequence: TGTGCCAGCAGTTCGGACTCTTCTCGCGAGCAGTACGTC.

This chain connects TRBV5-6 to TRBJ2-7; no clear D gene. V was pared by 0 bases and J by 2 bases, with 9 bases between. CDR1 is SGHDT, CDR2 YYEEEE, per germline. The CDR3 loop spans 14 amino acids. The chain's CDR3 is CASSLVVEPYEQYV. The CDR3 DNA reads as TGTGCCAGCAGCTTGGTTGTGGAACCCTACGAGCAGTACGTC.

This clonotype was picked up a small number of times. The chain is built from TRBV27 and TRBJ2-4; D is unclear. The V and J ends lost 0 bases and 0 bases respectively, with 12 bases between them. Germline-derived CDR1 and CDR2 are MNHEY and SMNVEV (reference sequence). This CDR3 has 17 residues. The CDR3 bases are TGTGCCAGCAGTTTATCGCAAGTTCTTTTAGCCAAAAACATTCAGTACTTC. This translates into CASSLSQVLLAKNIQYF.

CDR3 region: CSVRGTGISGNTIYF. CDR3 in DNA: TGCAGCGTTAGGGGAACGGGGATCTCTGGAAACACCATATATTTT. The V and J genes are TRBV29-1 and TRBJ1-3, with D perhaps matching TRBD1 (5 bases). The CDR3 extends over 15 amino acids. The V and J ends lost 5 bases and 0 bases respectively, with 14 bases between them. Germline V gene sequence: CDR1 SQVTM, CDR2 ANQGSEA.

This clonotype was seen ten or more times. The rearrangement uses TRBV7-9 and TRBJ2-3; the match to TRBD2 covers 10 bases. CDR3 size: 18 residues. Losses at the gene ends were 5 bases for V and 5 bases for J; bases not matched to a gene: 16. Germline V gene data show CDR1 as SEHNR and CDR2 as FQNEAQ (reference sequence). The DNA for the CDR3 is TGTGCCAGCAGCCCAAGCTACCCTAGCGGGGGTAGACAAGATACGCAGTATTTT. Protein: CASSPSYPSGGRQDTQYF.

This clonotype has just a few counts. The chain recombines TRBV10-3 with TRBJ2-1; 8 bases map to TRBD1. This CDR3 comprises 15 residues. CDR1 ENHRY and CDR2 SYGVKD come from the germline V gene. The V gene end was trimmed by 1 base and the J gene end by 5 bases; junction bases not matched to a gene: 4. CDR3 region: CAISEFRDRNNEQFF. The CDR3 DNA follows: TGTGCCATCAGTGAGTTCCGGGACAGGAACAATGAGCAGTTCTTC.

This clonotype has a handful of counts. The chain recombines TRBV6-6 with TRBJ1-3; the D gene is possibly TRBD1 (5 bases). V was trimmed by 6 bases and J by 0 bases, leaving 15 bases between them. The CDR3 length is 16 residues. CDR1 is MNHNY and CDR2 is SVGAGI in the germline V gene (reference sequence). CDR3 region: CASSAGRGASGNTIYF. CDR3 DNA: TGTGCCAGCAGCGCGGGGCGGGGCGCCTCTGGAAACACCATATATTTT.

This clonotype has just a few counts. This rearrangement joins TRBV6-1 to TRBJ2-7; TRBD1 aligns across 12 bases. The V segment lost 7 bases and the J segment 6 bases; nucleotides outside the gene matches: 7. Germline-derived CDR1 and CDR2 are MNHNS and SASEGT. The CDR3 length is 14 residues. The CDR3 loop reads CASKSGTGGAEQYF. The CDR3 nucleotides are TGTGCCAGCAAATCCGGGACAGGGGGCGCCGAGCAGTACTTC.

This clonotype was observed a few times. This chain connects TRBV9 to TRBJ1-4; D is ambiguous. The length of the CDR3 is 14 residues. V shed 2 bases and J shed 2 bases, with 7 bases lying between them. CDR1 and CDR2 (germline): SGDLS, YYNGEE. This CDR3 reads CASSVGGTNEKLFF. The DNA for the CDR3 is TGTGCCAGCAGCGTTGGAGGGACTAATGAAAAACTGTTTTTT.

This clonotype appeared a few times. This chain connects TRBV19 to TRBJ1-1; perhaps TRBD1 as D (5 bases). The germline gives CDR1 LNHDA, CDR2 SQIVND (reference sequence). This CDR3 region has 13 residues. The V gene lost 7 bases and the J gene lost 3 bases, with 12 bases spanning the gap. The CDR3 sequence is CASNKQDYTEAFF. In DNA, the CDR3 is TGTGCCAGTAATAAACAGGACTACACTGAAGCTTTCTTT.

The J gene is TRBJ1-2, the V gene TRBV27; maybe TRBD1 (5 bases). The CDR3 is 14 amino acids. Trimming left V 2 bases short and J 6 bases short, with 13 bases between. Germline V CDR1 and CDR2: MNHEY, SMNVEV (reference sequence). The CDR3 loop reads CASSLRDPFDGYTF. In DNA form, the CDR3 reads TGTGCCAGCAGTTTACGGGACCCATTCGATGGCTACACCTTC.